The 29 T cell receptor beta chains listed next were all sequenced from one sample in a study of radiotherapy plus CTLA-4 blockade in lung cancer. The data were produced by immunoSEQ multiplex PCR, yet TCRdb's version contains in-frame clones alone and is incomplete. This table holds around 40,000 clones, 75% found once. Material: peripheral blood, obtained from a patient treated with radiotherapy plus ipilimumab. These receptor sequences come from a human donor with non-small cell lung cancer who had stable disease on radiotherapy plus ipilimumab.

This chain links TRBV13 with TRBJ2-7; 10 nucleotides line up with TRBD1. The CDR3 consists of 16 residues. CDR1 is PRHDT and CDR2 is FYEKMQ in the germline V gene (reference sequence). V trimming: 3 bases; J trimming: 2 bases; junction bases outside the gene matches: 7. The CDR3: CASSFPSGTGAYEQYF. The CDR3 DNA sequence: TGTGCCAGCAGCTTCCCCTCCGGGACAGGGGCCTACGAGCAGTACTTC.

This clone was seen just once. This chain joins TRBV5-1 and TRBJ2-7; a possible D gene is TRBD1 (6 bases). Germline V gene lookup returns CDR1 SGHRS and CDR2 YFSETQ. The CDR3 is 15 amino acids. V was pared by 0 bases and J by 4 bases, with 14 bases between. CDR3: CASSLESGVRYEQYF. The DNA of the CDR3 is TGCGCCAGCAGCTTGGAATCAGGGGTAAGATACGAGCAGTACTTC.

V and J are TRBV7-8 and TRBJ2-7, with a tentative D call TRBD2 (5 bases). The CDR3 has 14 amino acids. V was cut by 0 bases and J by 0 bases, with 6 bases left in between. Germline V gene lookup returns CDR1 SGHVS and CDR2 FQNEAQ. The CDR3 spells CASSLAGSSYEQYF. As DNA, the CDR3 is TGTGCCAGCAGCTTAGCGGGGAGCTCCTACGAGCAGTACTTC.

The chain's CDR3 is CATSRVAGTPNTGELFF. CDR3 in DNA: TGTGCCACCAGCAGAGTGGCAGGAACGCCGAACACCGGGGAGCTGTTTTTT. V and J are TRBV15 and TRBJ2-2, with unresolved D. Germline V gives CDR1 LNHNV, CDR2 YYDKDF (reference sequence). This CDR3 has 17 amino acids. V gave up 1 base and J gave up 0 bases, with 12 bases separating them.

The sample holds one count of this clone. The chain uses TRBV15 and TRBJ1-1; D not resolved. The CDR3 runs to 14 residues. The germline CDR1 and CDR2 sequences are LNHNV and YYDKDF (reference sequence). Deletions cut 0 bases from V and 2 bases from J, with 7 bases between. The CDR3 nucleotides read TGTGCCACCAGCAGAGATGAACTAAACACTGAAGCTTTCTTT. The encoded protein is CATSRDELNTEAFF.

This clone was recorded a few times. This chain connects TRBV7-9 to TRBJ2-1; D possibly corresponds to TRBD2 (5 bases). Germline V lookup: CDR1 SEHNR, CDR2 FQNEAQ (reference sequence). The CDR3 has 15 residues. V lost 1 base and J lost 6, with 13 bases in between. The chain's CDR3 is CASSLGGLGFNEQFF. In nucleotides, the CDR3 is TGTGCCAGCAGCTTAGGAGGGCTGGGGTTCAATGAGCAGTTCTTC.

The chain combines TRBV27 with TRBJ2-6; possible D gene TRBD1, 6 bases. CDR3 length: 17 amino acids. Trimming took off 1 base at V and 2 bases at J, with 12 bases between the two ends. Germline-derived CDR1 and CDR2 are MNHEY and SMNVEV (reference sequence). As DNA, the CDR3 is TGTGCCAGCAGTTTATTTATCGGGGACACTGGGGCCAACGTCCTGACTTTC. Translation: CASSLFIGDTGANVLTF.

The CDR3 bases are TGTGCCAGCAGCTTACAGCCTAACAATGAGCAGTTCTTC. Amino acid sequence: CASSLQPNNEQFF. The V and J genes are TRBV5-6 and TRBJ2-1; no definite D call. V lost 2 bases and J lost 5, with 8 bases in between. Germline loops: CDR1 SGHDT, CDR2 YYEEEE. CDR3 length equals 13 residues.

This chain joins TRBV29-1 and TRBJ2-7; 13 bases map to TRBD2. CDR1 and CDR2 from the germline V gene are SQVTM and ANQGSEA. This CDR3 has 14 amino acids. V trimming: 6 bases; J trimming: 2 bases; junction bases outside the gene matches: 4. CDR3 loop: CSVRTSGRTYEQYF. The DNA of the CDR3 is TGCAGCGTACGGACTAGCGGGAGAACCTACGAGCAGTACTTC.

In its sample, this clone was seen a few times. The chain is built from TRBV5-7 and TRBJ2-4; perhaps TRBD1 as D (6 bases). TRBV5-7 is assigned to the ORF class and has an uncertain function. The CDR3 length is 19 residues. The germline V and J ends were trimmed by 2 bases and 5 bases, with 26 bases remaining between them. Written as DNA, the CDR3 is TGTGCCAGCAGCTTTTGTGTCGCTGGGACACCGGGACAAGAAAACATTCAGTACTTC. Translation: CASSFCVAGTPGQENIQYF.

The chain employs TRBV15 and TRBJ1-6; TRBD1 matches at 9 bases. This CDR3 spans 16 amino acids. The V gene's germline CDR1 is LNHNV and CDR2 YYDKDF (reference sequence). V lost 0 bases and J lost 10; bases outside the gene matches: 7. CDR3 in DNA: TGTGCCACCAGCAGAGATTGGGACAGGGAATACTCACCCCTCCACTTT. Its protein product is CATSRDWDREYSPLHF.

The sample holds one count of this clone. The gene calls are TRBV29-1 and TRBJ2-7, with 10 nucleotides matching TRBD2. The CDR3 extends over 17 amino acids. Losses at the gene ends were 5 bases for V and 2 bases for J; bases not matched to a gene: 15. The germline V gene encodes CDR1 SQVTM and CDR2 ANQGSEA. The CDR3 DNA is TGCAGCGTTTCGACAGGTCGACTAGCGGGCGAGGCCTACGAGCAGTACTTC. This gives the protein CSVSTGRLAGEAYEQYF.

This clone occurred a few times. V and J are TRBV7-9 and TRBJ1-1, with 7 nucleotides matching TRBD1. The V gene's germline CDR1 is SEHNR and CDR2 FQNEAQ (reference sequence). This CDR3 contains 15 residues. With V trimmed by 5 bases and J by 5 bases, 11 bases remained unmatched. The CDR3 spells CASSHASRDSTEAFF. DNA of the CDR3: TGTGCCAGCAGCCACGCGTCAAGGGACAGTACTGAAGCTTTCTTT. The complete variable domain, with remaining parts taken from reference TRBV7-9 and TRBJ1-1, reads DTGVSQNPRHKITKRGQNVTFRCDPISEHNRLYWYRQTLGQGPEFLTYFQNEAQLEKSRLLSDRFSAERPKGSFSTLEIQRTEQGDSAMYLCASSHASRDSTEAFFGQGTRLTVV.

The rearrangement joins TRBV18 to TRBJ1-2, with D possibly TRBD1 on 5 matching bases. The germline gives CDR1 KGHSH, CDR2 LQKENI. Deletions cut 4 bases from V and 4 bases from J, with 13 bases between. The CDR3 runs 14 residues. CDR3 loop: CASSQSGLSYGYTF. CDR3 coding DNA: TGTGCCAGCTCACAATCAGGGTTGAGCTATGGCTACACCTTC.

The V and J genes are TRBV7-2 and TRBJ1-2; 7 positions match TRBD1. The germline V gene has CDR1 SGHTA and CDR2 FQGNSA. J was trimmed by 6 bases and V by 1 base; bases with no gene match: 2. The CDR3 spans 13 residues. CDR3 in DNA: TGTGCCAGCAGCTTAGGGCAGGGGGATGGCTACACCTTC. Protein product: CASSLGQGDGYTF.

The chain joins TRBV10-3 to TRBJ2-7; D is ambiguous. Germline V CDR1 and CDR2: ENHRY, SYGVKD. V lost 3 bases and J 2 bases, leaving 5 bases between the germline ends. CDR3 length: 12 residues. The DNA of the CDR3 is TGTGCCATCAGTGATACAGCCTACGAGCAGTACTTC. Its translation: CAISDTAYEQYF.

The rearrangement joins TRBV18 to TRBJ1-1; D is possibly TRBD1 (5 bases). The germline V and J ends were trimmed by 3 bases and 1 base, with 21 bases remaining between them. This CDR3 comprises 18 residues. The germline V gene encodes CDR1 KGHSH and CDR2 LQKENI. DNA for the CDR3: TGTGCCAGCTCACCGACAATTCTCGGGGGAGGACCGAACACTGAAGCTTTCTTT. It yields the protein CASSPTILGGGPNTEAFF.

Only one count was recorded for this clone. The rearrangement uses TRBV5-6 and TRBJ1-2, with 8 bases lining up with TRBD1. With 2 bases clipped from V and 3 bases from J, the junction kept 6 bases outside the gene matches. CDR1 is SGHDT, CDR2 YYEEEE, per germline. CDR3 length: 15 residues. In DNA, the CDR3 is TGTGCCAGCAGCTTAGGGGCAGGGGGCTACTATGGCTACACCTTC. Protein product: CASSLGAGGYYGYTF. The whole variable domain, filled in from reference TRBV5-6 and TRBJ1-2, reads DAGVTQSPTHLIKTRGQQVTLRCSPKSGHDTVSWYQQALGQGPQFIFQYYEEEERQRGNFPDRFSGHQFPNYSSELNVNALLLGDSALYLCASSLGAGGYYGYTFGSGTRLTVV.

The chain combines TRBV4-2 with TRBJ1-2, with 7 bases fitting TRBD1. There are 14 residues in the CDR3. Trimming took 4 bases from V and 2 from J; bases not matched to a gene: 4. Germline CDR1 reads LGHNA; CDR2 reads YNFKEQ. CDR3 protein: CASSLGTVNYGYTF. Here the CDR3 DNA reads TGTGCCAGCAGCCTCGGGACAGTCAACTATGGCTACACCTTC.

The chain couples TRBV6-1 to TRBJ2-5; TRBD2 agrees at 12 bases. The V gene end was trimmed by 6 bases and the J gene end by 5 bases; junction bases not matched to a gene: 7. The CDR3 runs to 15 residues. Germline V lookup: CDR1 MNHNS, CDR2 SASEGT. This CDR3 reads CASRTSGGSMETQYF. The CDR3 DNA reads as TGTGCCAGCAGGACTAGCGGGGGAAGCATGGAGACCCAGTACTTC.

The V and J genes are TRBV14 and TRBJ2-2; no definite D call. CDR1 is SGHDN, CDR2 FVKESK, per germline. V lost 0 bases, J lost 2 bases, and 10 bases lay in between. This CDR3 is 16 amino acids long. CDR3 amino acids: CASSQDLRRNTGELFF. The CDR3 region has the DNA TGTGCCAGCAGCCAAGATTTGAGGAGAAACACCGGGGAGCTGTTTTTT.

This rearrangement joins TRBV15 to TRBJ1-6; 7 bases match TRBD1. This CDR3 is 14 amino acids long. CDR1 and CDR2 from the germline V gene are LNHNV and YYDKDF (reference sequence). Unmatched junction bases numbered 1, after V lost 1 base and J lost 7 bases. CDR3 sequence (DNA): TGTGCCACCAGCAGAGGGACAGGCAATTCACCCCTCCACTTT. Amino acid sequence: CATSRGTGNSPLHF.

J is TRBJ2-2 and V is TRBV5-1; the D gene is possibly TRBD2 (6 bases). Germline values: CDR1 SGHRS, CDR2 YFSETQ. The length of the CDR3 is 16 residues. The ends were cut back, 4 bases at V and 0 bases at J, with 13 bases in the middle. The CDR3 protein is CASSRLTGANTGELFF. Written as DNA, the CDR3 is TGCGCCAGCAGCCGTCTGACGGGGGCGAACACCGGGGAGCTGTTTTTT.

The gene calls are TRBV12-5 and TRBJ1-2; D might be TRBD1 (5 bases). Trimming removed 7 bases from V and 5 bases from J, with 14 bases in between. The CDR3 runs 13 residues. Germline CDR1 reads LGHNT; CDR2 reads FRNRAP. CDR3 DNA sequence: TGTGCTAGTGCCCGCGACAGAATTTATGGCTACACCTTC. It is translated as CASARDRIYGYTF.

The rearrangement joins TRBV5-1 to TRBJ2-5; D might be TRBD2 (6 bases). V was shortened by 7 bases and J by 3 bases, with 19 bases between the two germline ends. The CDR3 runs to 15 residues. CDR1 SGHRS and CDR2 YFSETQ come from the germline V gene. The CDR3 nucleotides read TGCGCCAGCTTTAGGGGTAGCGGTGGAGAAGAGACCCAGTACTTC. Protein sequence: CASFRGSGGEETQYF.

The rearrangement joins TRBV5-4 to TRBJ1-1; possibly TRBD1 for D (5 bases). V lost 4 bases, J lost 0 bases, and 13 bases lay in between. In germline, CDR1 is SGHNT, CDR2 YYREEE (reference sequence). The CDR3 extends over 15 amino acids. As DNA, the CDR3 is TGTGCCAGCAGCCCTGGTGGACACCTGAACACTGAAGCTTTCTTT. It specifies CASSPGGHLNTEAFF.

The J gene is TRBJ1-3, the V gene TRBV10-3; D is uncertain. The V end lost 2 bases, the J end lost 0 bases, and 5 bases lay between the germline ends. Germline lookup yields CDR1 ENHRY and CDR2 SYGVKD. This CDR3 region has 14 residues. Written as DNA, the CDR3 is TGTGCCATCAGTGAGATGAGCTCTGGAAACACCATATATTTT. It is translated as CAISEMSSGNTIYF.

Only one count was recorded for this clone. The chain employs TRBV5-4 and TRBJ1-2; D is ambiguous. The CDR3 spans 14 residues. Trimming cost V 0 bases and J 2 bases, with 8 bases left between them. CDR1 is SGHNT, CDR2 YYREEE, per germline (reference sequence). The CDR3, as DNA: TGTGCCAGCAGCTTGGCCTCGGAGAACTATGGCTACACCTTC. Its translation: CASSLASENYGYTF.

The CDR3 protein is CAWNTGKGNQPQHF. The CDR3 DNA reads TGTGCCTGGAATACAGGGAAAGGCAATCAGCCCCAGCATTTT. The chain links TRBV30 to TRBJ1-5; perhaps TRBD1 as D (6 bases). The CDR3 totals 14 residues. Germline V gives CDR1 GTSNPN, CDR2 SVGIG (reference sequence). V shed 4 bases and J shed 2 bases, with 12 bases lying between them.